These 8 T cell receptor beta chains came from one sample sequenced in a study of OX40 agonist ivuxolimab in advanced cancers. Clones were sequenced by immunoSEQ multiplex PCR, and TCRdb holds only the in-frame ones, with some missing. Of some 65,000 clones in the sample, 75% to 90% were seen once. The sample here was CD4+ or CD8+ T cells sorted from blood, taken in a trial of the OX40 agonist ivuxolimab. These receptors originate from an adult with an advanced solid tumor such as melanoma, head and neck, liver or kidney cancer.

In its sample, this clone was seen once. The rearrangement uses TRBV28 and TRBJ1-1; tentatively, D is TRBD1 (5 bases). This CDR3 has 14 amino acids. In germline, CDR1 is MDHEN, CDR2 SYDVKM. Trimming took off 6 bases at V and 3 bases at J, with 14 bases between the two ends. The CDR3 region has the DNA TGTGCCAGCAGAAAACCGGGACGTCACACTGAAGCTTTCTTT. Its translation: CASRKPGRHTEAFF.

The table lists this clone with a count of one. The V gene is TRBV6-1, the J gene TRBJ1-5; maybe TRBD1 (5 bases). Germline V gene lookup returns CDR1 MNHNS and CDR2 SASEGT. CDR3 size: 15 residues. Trimming took off 4 bases at V and 6 bases at J, with 16 bases between the two ends. In DNA, the CDR3 is TGTGCCAGCAGTGCAGGGATTCTCGGGAGTCAGCCCCAGCATTTT. This encodes CASSAGILGSQPQHF.

The chain has TRBV23-1 and TRBJ1-3; D perhaps matches TRBD1 (6 bases). Being an ORF, TRBV23-1 has a function that is uncertain. The CDR3 is made up of 15 amino acids. V was cut by 2 bases and J by 7 bases, with 15 bases left in between. Here the CDR3 reads CASSQPPGEWNTIYF. The CDR3 region has the DNA TGCGCCAGCAGTCAACCGCCAGGGGAATGGAACACCATATATTTT.

Turning to this clone: A read error may account for a junction end that differs from germline. This rearrangement joins TRBV7-2 to TRBJ1-4, with D possibly TRBD1 on 5 matching bases. CDR1 is SGHTA and CDR2 is FQGNSA in the germline V gene. The length of the CDR3 is 16 residues. The CDR3 bases are TGTGCCAGCAGCAGAGGGACGGCTGCAACTAGTGAAAAACTGTTTTTT. This encodes CASSRGTAATSEKLFF.

The rearrangement links TRBV4-2 to TRBJ1-6; D is possibly TRBD1 (5 bases). Looked up from germline, CDR1 is LGHNA and CDR2 is YNFKEQ. V lost 5 bases, J lost 5 bases, and 13 bases lay in between. The length of the CDR3 is 15 residues. This CDR3 reads CASSLQGVDNSPLHF. DNA of the CDR3: TGTGCCAGCAGCTTGCAAGGGGTGGATAATTCACCCCTCCACTTT.

V is TRBV6-5 and J is TRBJ1-2; 7 bases are shared with TRBD1. Germline values: CDR1 MNHEY, CDR2 SVGAGI. The CDR3 loop spans 15 amino acids. V lost 2 bases, J lost 2 bases, and 5 bases stayed unmatched. The CDR3: CASSYRDSGNYGYTF. Here the CDR3 DNA reads TGTGCCAGCAGTTACAGGGACAGCGGAAACTATGGCTACACCTTC.

The chain is built from TRBV6-5 and TRBJ2-1; 11 bases align to TRBD2. Germline V lookup: CDR1 MNHEY, CDR2 SVGAGI. This CDR3 has 15 residues. With 6 bases clipped from V and 7 bases from J, the junction kept 8 bases outside the gene matches. The CDR3 bases are TGTGCCAGCAGCCGAACTAGCGGGGGATGGAATGAGCAGTTCTTC. Its translation: CASSRTSGGWNEQFF.

The chain links TRBV21-1 to TRBJ2-7; the DNA was not compared with TRBD2, the D call given in the table. TRBV21-1 is a known pseudogene. The CDR3 contains 18 residues. The CDR3 DNA sequence: TGTGCCAGCAGCAAAATATCCCTCGTAGCGGGAGATCTCCACGAGCAGTACTTC. Encoded protein: CASSKISLVAGDLHEQYF.